This T cell receptor (beta chain) emerged from a study of cytomegalovirus exposure and HLA in healthy donors (dated by TCRdb to 2017 to 2019). In the study overall: In an earlier analysis of fewer than 750 of the donors, about 260 Gb of sequence data and approximately 120 million unique TCR beta sequences from about 179 million T cells were reported. An early release that covered roughly 600 HLA-typed donors contained approximately 300 gigabases of sequencing data and tens of millions of unique TCR sequences. Of the roughly 430 genotyped donors, 65% to 90% fell in the genetic ancestry cluster associated with self-reported Caucasian donors. The study aimed to test whether cataloging public T cell receptors could reveal signatures of past pathogen exposure. The study profiled the T cell repertoires of around 700 subjects by immunosequencing and related them to cytomegalovirus serostatus. Along with the approximately 650-subject first cohort, a separate validation cohort of about 110 different subjects was used. High-throughput TCR immunosequencing, statistical association of individual TCRs with disease status, and machine learning were combined to predict cytomegalovirus infection status. To study patterns of TCR occurrence, a later analysis re-analyzed previously published TCR beta repertoires from several hundred donors and added high-resolution HLA genotyping. The later analysis used no new phenotypic data to find candidate immune exposures, relying instead on TCR beta sequences and their occurrence across donors. An earlier analysis of some 500 of the donors used high-throughput TCR beta sequencing to judge whether each TCR beta V gene segment behaved as functional or pseudogenic. Alongside the repertoire data, information on donor age, sex, ethnicity and CMV serostatus was compiled. In a later genetic analysis, genome-wide SNP genotypes for 398 of the 666 donors were used, and that subset was treated as a discovery cohort. All discovery cohort repertoires had been generated using a single sequencing platform. Class I and class II HLA loci were covered by the typing at four-digit resolution. The number of typed donors differed by locus: about 620-640 for A, B, C, DRB1 and DQB1; 500 to 550 for DQA1; roughly 600 for DPA1; and 400 to 480 for DPB1. Because of strong linkage in the cohort, five DR-DQ haplotypes were treated as single units for association and clustering. On average, around 240,000 unique TCR beta nucleotide sequences were sequenced per donor among 398 genotyped donors of the cohort, with roughly 18% of those sequences being non-productive.

To note about this clone: The antigen this receptor binds is unknown. Base qualities are not recorded, but no much larger clone differs from it by a single base.

Libraries were made using the immunoSEQ multiplex PCR assay. For the multiplex PCR, a mixture combining 60 forward primers for TCR Vbeta segments and 13 reverse primers for TCR Jbeta segments was used. Amplification of the CDR3 region of rearranged TCR beta genes was performed with a multiplex PCR assay on genomic DNA. On the Illumina HiSeq System, the amplified TCR beta libraries were sequenced as 87-base-pair reads. Per the authors' processing: A later analysis tallied around 80 million unique TCR beta chains across the 610 or so repertoires, and approximately 12 million of those chains were shared by two or more donors. To remove PCR and sequencing errors, raw reads were error-corrected and collapsed into unique sequences using a nearest-neighbor algorithm that merged closely related sequences. V, D and J gene segments were assigned by aligning CDR3 sequences to IMGT reference sequences. Each retained sequence needed at least a six-nucleotide match to both a V gene segment and a J gene segment. A rearrangement counted as productive if the CDR3 had no stop codons and remained in frame with V and J, and every other rearrangement counted as non-productive. Following IMGT convention, CDR3 was defined as the stretch from the second conserved V-encoded cysteine up to the conserved J-encoded phenylalanine. In an earlier analysis of approximately 500 of the donors, sequences lacking an unambiguous match to a single V gene segment were excluded. In an earlier analysis of around 600 of the donors, V segments were called functional above 56.7% productive rearrangements and were called segregating when the between-donor standard deviation exceeded 5%. A statistical classification framework was built to diagnose cytomegalovirus status from the catalog of TCR beta chain sequences. In a later analysis, TCR nucleotide sequences were compared against IMGT/GENE-DB human TR gene sequences so that V and J genes could be assigned. Using the TCRdist pipeline, a later analysis assigned CDR3 sequences along with most-parsimonious VDJ recombination scenarios. In a later analysis, each TCR beta chain was defined by its CDR3 amino acid sequence together with its V-gene family, and reads without a unique V-gene family were excluded. In a later analysis, a few hundred highly shared, low-generation-probability nucleotide sequences were removed to address suspected cross-contamination and a sequencing artifact. A later analysis calculated a clonal expansion index for each public chain from normalized within-repertoire ranks of inferred template counts. In a later analysis, generation probabilities were computed using a VDJ recombination model fitted to out-of-frame rearrangements, and the results were checked against IGoR. Hypergeometric tests were used in a later analysis to score TCR-TCR, TCR-HLA and TCR-CMV co-occurrence, with a repertoire-size bias correction applied to the TCR pairs. A later analysis estimated false discovery rates by permuting HLA or CMV assignments 20 times. A later analysis grouped co-occurring TCRs with DBSCAN, adding TCRdist sequence similarity when clustering within HLA-allele-positive subsets. Co-occurrence clustering excluded repertoires with fewer than 30,000 or more than 120,000 public chains, plus five with anomalous nucleotide sharing. The immuneACCESS repertoire file appears here via TCRdb, limited to in-frame rearrangements. These files lack a portion of the clones; in checked studies, under half of the deficit traces to unresolved V genes, and the cause of the others is not known. The V and J calls and clone size are taken from that table; D and trimming were inferred from the DNA. This sample has about 120,000 clones in its table, and 79% of those were observed once. The top ten hold approximately 4.3% of the sample.

Findings and caveats that apply to the study as a whole: According to the authors, the approach could potentially be generalized to other disease states and immunological phenotypes. Presence/absence analyses assumed roughly uniform sequencing depth across donors, an assumption that may not hold. According to a later analysis, most CMV-associated TCR beta chains appeared to be HLA-restricted, and the HLA associations seemed to be driven largely by CMV exposure. In an earlier analysis of about 600 of the donors, most TCR beta V segments appeared in productive rearrangements about 87% or about 30% of the time, broadly matching IMGT annotations. A later analysis found that TCR association rates varied across HLA loci, with DRB1 alleles showing the most associated TCRs and HLA-C alleles the fewest. A further reported finding was that TCR beta sequences accurately predicted the HLA-A and HLA-B alleles for most subjects in the first cohort. Cytomegalovirus status was reported to be diagnosed by the classifier with high specificity and sensitivity in both the original and validation cohorts. Because the 87-base-pair reads could not distinguish some IMGT-functional V segments, including TRBV6-2 and TRBV6-3, those segments were excluded. Correlated functional status among segregating V segments might reflect linkage disequilibrium, but an unknown experimental factor could not be ruled out. Assigning TCR associations to individual alleles was difficult when HLA alleles, especially DR and DQ, strongly co-occurred. In a later analysis, several top co-occurrence clusters were reported to appear linked to parvovirus B19, influenza, CMV and Epstein-Barr virus. In a later genetic analysis, fewer N-insertions in productive TCRs were reported among donors in an Asian-associated ancestry cluster than the approximately 710-donor mean. In a later analysis, HLA-associated TCR beta chains were found to be more clonally expanded and to have lower generation probabilities than equally common non-associated chains. A later genetic analysis associated a missense DCLRE1C variant with V-gene and J-gene trimming of TCR beta chains, and an independent cohort replicated the association. Most TCR sequences were observed very rarely across donors, whereas some public TCRs were present in many individuals. Only TCR beta chains were sequenced in this cohort, and the absence of alpha or paired-chain data limited detectable features. Because counts were too low, roughly 18 rarely observed V segments, including chromosome 9 orphons, were left out of the earlier analysis of 587 of the donors. A cluster of highly shared sequence variants was judged likely to be a technical artifact of the sequencing pipeline. Because HLA typing was missing for some donors at each locus, association tests included only the typed subset. The study listed 150 to 200 TCR beta chains as associated with cytomegalovirus. The only immune exposure information available for the cohort was CMV serostatus. In vitro tests confirmed that a few of the cytomegalovirus-associated TCR beta chains recognize cytomegalovirus antigens. A later analysis associated about 17,000 TCR beta sequences with specific HLA alleles at a false discovery rate of 0.05.

Reading the germline V gene (reference sequence) gives CDR1 SEHNR and CDR2 FQNEAQ. From V the trimming removes 5 bases and from J it removes 10 bases, while the gene matches leave 8 bases of the junction unaccounted for. Spanning cysteine to phenylalanine, the CDR3 consists of 13 amino acids. The only DNA kept is the CDR3, 39 bases in frame from the first base. The cohort consisted of some 670 healthy bone marrow donors. At the time of sampling, every cohort member was nominally healthy, though immune exposures that went unrecorded were likely present. The donor was CMV seropositive and belonged to the group of 250 to 300 seropositive cohort members. A peripheral blood sample was collected from each donor, and TCR beta sequencing was performed on peripheral blood mononuclear cells. The Qiagen DNeasy Blood Extraction Kit was used to extract genomic DNA from the blood cell samples.

The rearrangement combines TRBV7-9 with TRBJ2-1, with TRBD2 identical over 7 junction bases. The sequenced sample consisted of PBMCs. The TCR sequence derives from a man younger than 40 in good health and CMV-seropositive. The DNA reads TGTGCCAGCAGCCATACTAGCGTAGGCGAGCAGTTCTTC. This codes for CASSHTSVGEQFF.